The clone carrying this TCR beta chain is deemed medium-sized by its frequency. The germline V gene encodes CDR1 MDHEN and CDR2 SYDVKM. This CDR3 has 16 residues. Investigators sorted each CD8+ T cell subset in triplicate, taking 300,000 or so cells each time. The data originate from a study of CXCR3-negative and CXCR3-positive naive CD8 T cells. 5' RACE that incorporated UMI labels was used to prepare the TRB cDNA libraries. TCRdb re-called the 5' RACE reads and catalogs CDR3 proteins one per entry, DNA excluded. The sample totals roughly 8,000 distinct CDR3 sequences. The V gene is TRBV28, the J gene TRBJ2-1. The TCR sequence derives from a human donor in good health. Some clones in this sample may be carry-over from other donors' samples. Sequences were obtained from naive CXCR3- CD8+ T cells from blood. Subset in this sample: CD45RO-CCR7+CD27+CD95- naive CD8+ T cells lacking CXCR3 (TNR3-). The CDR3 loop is CASSLEFLGTYNEQFF.